This T cell receptor (beta chain) was documented in a study of T cell responses to AZD1222 COVID-19 vaccine. The trim removed 4 bases at V and 3 bases at J, leaving 16 bases unmatched. The germline V gene has CDR1 SEHNR and CDR2 FQNEAQ (reference sequence). This CDR3 contains 18 residues. Assay used: immunoSEQ multiplex PCR; TCRdb lists only in-frame clones, some missing. The data contain roughly 150,000 clones, 88% of them seen just once; the ten biggest clones take up 2% to 2.5%. The receptor was derived from an adult in good health. The rearrangement links TRBV7-9 to TRBJ2-7; 9 bases fit TRBD1. The material sequenced was peripheral blood, taken on day 0 of AZD1222 vaccination. CDR3 nucleotide sequence: TGTGCCAGCAGCTCCCAAACCCCGGGACAGGGACGTTTCTACGAGCAGTACTTC. This encodes CASSSQTPGQGRFYEQYF.